This T cell receptor (beta chain) was sequenced during a study of T cell clonality in common variable immunodeficiency. The table came from immunoSEQ multiplex PCR; TCRdb's copy has only in-frame clones and leaves some out. The listing contains about 15,000 clones. Trimming pared 1 base from V and 4 bases from J, leaving 12 bases between. The CDR3 spans 15 residues. All CVID subjects were on immunoglobulin replacement for at least one year. Study-wide findings and caveats: Fewer deletions and N-nucleotide insertions were reportedly seen in common variable immunodeficiency TCR beta sequences.

Turning to this clone: What it recognizes is unknown. The read gets to within 3 residues of the CDR3 end, and the germline J gene fills in the rest.

This receptor was obtained from a human donor with common variable immunodeficiency. The sample was peripheral blood mononuclear cells. This chain uses TRBV5-7 with TRBJ2-1; D is possibly TRBD1 (6 bases). TRBV5-7 is annotated as an ORF whose role is uncertain. The covered CDR3 bases are TGTGCCAGCAGCTTGACAGGGAAGTGGTACAATGAG. Its protein is CASSLTGKWYNE. The full CDR3 protein is CASSLTGKWYNEQFF.